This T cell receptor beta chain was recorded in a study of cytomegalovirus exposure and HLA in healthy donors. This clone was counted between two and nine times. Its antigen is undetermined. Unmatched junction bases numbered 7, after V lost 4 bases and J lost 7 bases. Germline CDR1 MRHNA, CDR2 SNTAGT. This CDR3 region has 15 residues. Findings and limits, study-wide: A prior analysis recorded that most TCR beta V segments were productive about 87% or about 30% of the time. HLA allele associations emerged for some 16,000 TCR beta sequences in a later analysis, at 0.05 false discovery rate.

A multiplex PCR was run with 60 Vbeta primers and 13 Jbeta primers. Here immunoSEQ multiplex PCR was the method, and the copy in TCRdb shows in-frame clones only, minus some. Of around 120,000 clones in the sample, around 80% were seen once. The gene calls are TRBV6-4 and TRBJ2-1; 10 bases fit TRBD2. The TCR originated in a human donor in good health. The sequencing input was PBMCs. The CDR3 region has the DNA TGTGCCAGCAGTGCCCTAGCGGGGGAGGGGAATGAGCAGTTCTTC. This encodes CASSALAGEGNEQFF.